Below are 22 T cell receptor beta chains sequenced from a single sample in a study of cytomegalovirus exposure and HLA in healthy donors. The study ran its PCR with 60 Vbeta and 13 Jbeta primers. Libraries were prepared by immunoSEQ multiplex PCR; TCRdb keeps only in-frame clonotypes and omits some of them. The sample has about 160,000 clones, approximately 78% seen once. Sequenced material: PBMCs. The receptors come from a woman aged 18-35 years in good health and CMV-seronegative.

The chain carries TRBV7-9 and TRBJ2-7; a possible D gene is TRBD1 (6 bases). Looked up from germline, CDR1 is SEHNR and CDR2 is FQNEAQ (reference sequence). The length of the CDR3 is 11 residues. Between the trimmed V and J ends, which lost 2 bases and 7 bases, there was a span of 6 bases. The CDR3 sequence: CASSLRGEQYF. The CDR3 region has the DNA TGTGCCAGCAGCTTAAGGGGGGAGCAGTACTTC.

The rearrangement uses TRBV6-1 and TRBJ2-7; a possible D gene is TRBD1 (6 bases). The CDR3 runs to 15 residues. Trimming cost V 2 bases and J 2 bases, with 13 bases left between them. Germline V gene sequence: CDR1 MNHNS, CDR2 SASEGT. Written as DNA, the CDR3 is TGTGCCAGCAGTGAACCGGGTTCAGGGGCCTACGAGCAGTACTTC. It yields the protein CASSEPGSGAYEQYF.

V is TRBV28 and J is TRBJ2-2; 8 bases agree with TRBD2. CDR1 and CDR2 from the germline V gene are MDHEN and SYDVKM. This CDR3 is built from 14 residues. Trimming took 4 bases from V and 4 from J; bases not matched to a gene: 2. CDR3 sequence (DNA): TGTGCCAGCAGTTCGGGAGGGAGCACCGGGGAGCTGTTTTTT. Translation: CASSSGGSTGELFF. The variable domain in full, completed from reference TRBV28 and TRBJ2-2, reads DVKVTQSSRYLVKRTGEKVFLECVQDMDHENMFWYRQDPGLGLRLIYFSYDVKMKEKGDIPEGYSVSREKKERFSLILESASTNQTSMYLCASSSGGSTGELFFGEGSRLTVL.

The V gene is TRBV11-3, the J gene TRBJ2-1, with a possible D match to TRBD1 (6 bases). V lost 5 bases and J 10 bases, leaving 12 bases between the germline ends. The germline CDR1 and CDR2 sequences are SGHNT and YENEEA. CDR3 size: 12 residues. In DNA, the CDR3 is TGTGCCAGCAGCCGCGCAGGGGACGAGCAGTTCTTC. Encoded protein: CASSRAGDEQFF.

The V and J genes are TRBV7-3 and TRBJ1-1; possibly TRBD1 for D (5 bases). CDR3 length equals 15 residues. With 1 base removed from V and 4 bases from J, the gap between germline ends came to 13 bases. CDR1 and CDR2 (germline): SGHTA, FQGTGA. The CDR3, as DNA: TGTGCCAGCAGCTTAAGTTCAGGGACTATCACTGAAGCTTTCTTT. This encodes CASSLSSGTITEAFF.

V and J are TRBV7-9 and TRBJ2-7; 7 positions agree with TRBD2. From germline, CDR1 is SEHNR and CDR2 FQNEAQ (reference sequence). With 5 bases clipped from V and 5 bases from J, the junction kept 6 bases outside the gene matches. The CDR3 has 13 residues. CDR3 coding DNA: TGTGCCAGCAGCCGGCGCGGGACTAACGAGCAGTACTTC. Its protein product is CASSRRGTNEQYF.

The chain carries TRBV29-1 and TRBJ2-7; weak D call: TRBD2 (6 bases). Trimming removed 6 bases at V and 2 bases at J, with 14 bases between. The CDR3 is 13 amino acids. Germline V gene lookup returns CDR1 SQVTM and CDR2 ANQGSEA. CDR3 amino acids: CSVGTPATYEQYF. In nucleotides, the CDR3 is TGCAGCGTCGGGACTCCAGCCACCTACGAGCAGTACTTC.

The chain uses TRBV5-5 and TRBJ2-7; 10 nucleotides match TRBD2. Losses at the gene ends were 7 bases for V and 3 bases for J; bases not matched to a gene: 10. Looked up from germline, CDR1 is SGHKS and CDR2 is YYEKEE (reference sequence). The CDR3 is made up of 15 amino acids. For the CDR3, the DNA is TGTGCCAGCTTTTTCATAGCGGGAGGAAACTACGAGCAGTACTTC. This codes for CASFFIAGGNYEQYF.

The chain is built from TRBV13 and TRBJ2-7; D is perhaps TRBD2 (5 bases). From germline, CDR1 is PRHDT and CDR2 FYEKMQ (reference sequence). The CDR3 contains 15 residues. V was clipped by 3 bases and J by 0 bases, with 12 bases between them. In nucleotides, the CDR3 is TGTGCCAGCAGCTTCGATAGCGTATCCTCCTACGAGCAGTACTTC. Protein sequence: CASSFDSVSSYEQYF.

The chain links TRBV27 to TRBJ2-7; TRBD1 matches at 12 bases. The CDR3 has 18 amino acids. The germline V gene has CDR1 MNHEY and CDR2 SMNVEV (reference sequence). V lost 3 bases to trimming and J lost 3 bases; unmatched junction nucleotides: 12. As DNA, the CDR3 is TGTGCCAGCAGTTTTGGGGGAGTGGGACAGGGGGCCGACTACGAGCAGTACTTC. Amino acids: CASSFGGVGQGADYEQYF.

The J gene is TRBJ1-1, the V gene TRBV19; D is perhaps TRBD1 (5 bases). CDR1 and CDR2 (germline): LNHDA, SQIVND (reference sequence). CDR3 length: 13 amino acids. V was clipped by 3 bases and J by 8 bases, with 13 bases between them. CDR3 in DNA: TGTGCCAGTAGTATCAGGGCGCAGACAGAAGCTTTCTTT. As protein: CASSIRAQTEAFF. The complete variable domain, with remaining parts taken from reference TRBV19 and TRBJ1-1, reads DGGITQSPKYLFRKEGQNVTLSCEQNLNHDAMYWYRQDPGQGLRLIYYSQIVNDFQKGDIAEGYSVSREKKESFPLTVTSAQKNPTAFYLCASSIRAQTEAFFGQGTRLTVV.

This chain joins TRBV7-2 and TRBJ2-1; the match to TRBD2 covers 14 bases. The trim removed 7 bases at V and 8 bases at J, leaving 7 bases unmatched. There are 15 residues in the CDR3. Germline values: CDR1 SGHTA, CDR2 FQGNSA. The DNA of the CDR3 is TGTGCCAGCATCCTGGGGACTAGCGGGAGAGATGAGCAGTTCTTC. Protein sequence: CASILGTSGRDEQFF.

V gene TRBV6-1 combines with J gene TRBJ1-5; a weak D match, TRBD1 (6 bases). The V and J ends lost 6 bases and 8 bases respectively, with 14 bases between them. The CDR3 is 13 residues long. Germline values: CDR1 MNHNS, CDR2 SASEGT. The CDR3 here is CASSLGGSKPQHF. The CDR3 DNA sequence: TGTGCCAGCAGCTTAGGGGGTAGCAAGCCCCAGCATTTT.

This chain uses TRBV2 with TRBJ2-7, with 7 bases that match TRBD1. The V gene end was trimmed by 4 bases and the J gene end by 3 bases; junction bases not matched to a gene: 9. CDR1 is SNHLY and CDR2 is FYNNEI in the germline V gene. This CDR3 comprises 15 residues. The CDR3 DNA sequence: TGTGCCAGCAGTGGGGGGACAGAGGGTCGCTACGAGCAGTACTTC. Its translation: CASSGGTEGRYEQYF.

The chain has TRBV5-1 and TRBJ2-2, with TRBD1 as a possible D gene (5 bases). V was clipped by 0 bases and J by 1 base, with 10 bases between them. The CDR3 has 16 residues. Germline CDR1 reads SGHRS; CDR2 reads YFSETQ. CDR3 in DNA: TGCGCCAGCAGCTTGGCCGGCCAGGGGAACACCGGGGAGCTGTTTTTT. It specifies CASSLAGQGNTGELFF.

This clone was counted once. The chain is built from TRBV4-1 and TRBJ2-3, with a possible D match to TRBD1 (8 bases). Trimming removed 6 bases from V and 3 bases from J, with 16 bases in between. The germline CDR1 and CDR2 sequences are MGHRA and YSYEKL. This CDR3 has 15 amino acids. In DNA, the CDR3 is TGCGCCAGCAGACCCGGACAGGGAGGGACAGATACGCAGTATTTT. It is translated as CASRPGQGGTDTQYF.

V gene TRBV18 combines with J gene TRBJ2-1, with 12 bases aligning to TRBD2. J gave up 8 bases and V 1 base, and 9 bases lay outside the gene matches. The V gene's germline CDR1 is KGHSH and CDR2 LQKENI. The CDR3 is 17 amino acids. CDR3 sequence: CASSPRLAGDASDEQFF. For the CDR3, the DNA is TGTGCCAGCTCACCACGACTAGCGGGAGATGCTTCGGATGAGCAGTTCTTC.

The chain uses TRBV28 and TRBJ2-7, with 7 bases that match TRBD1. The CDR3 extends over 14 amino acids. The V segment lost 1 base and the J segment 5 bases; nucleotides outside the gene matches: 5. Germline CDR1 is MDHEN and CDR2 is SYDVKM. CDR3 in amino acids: CASSLSGTDDEQYF. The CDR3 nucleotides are TGTGCCAGCAGTTTATCCGGGACAGATGACGAGCAGTACTTC.

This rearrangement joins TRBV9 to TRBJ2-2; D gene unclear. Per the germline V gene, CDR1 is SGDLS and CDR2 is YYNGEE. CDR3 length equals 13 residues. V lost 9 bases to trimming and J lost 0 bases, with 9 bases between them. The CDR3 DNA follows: TGTGCCACAGGCGCAACGAACACCGGGGAGCTGTTTTTT. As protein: CATGATNTGELFF.

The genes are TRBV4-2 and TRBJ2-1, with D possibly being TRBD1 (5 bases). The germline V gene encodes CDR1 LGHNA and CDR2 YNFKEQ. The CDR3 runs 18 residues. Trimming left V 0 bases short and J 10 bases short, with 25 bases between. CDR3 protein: CASSQEGAPKINRPEQFF. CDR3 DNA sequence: TGTGCCAGCAGCCAAGAAGGGGCCCCTAAAATAAACCGCCCGGAGCAGTTCTTC.

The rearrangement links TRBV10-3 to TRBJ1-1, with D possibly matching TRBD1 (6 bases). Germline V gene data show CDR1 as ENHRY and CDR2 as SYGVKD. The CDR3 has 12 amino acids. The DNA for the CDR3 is TGTGCGATCCAGGACAGTATCACTGAAGCTTTCTTT. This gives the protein CAIQDSITEAFF.

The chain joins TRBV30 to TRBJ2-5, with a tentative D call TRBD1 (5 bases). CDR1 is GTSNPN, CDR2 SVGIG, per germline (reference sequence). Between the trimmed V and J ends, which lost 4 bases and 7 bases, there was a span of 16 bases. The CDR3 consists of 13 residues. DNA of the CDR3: TGTGCCTGGATGGGGCAGTCTCGAGGGACCCAGTACTTC. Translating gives CAWMGQSRGTQYF.